The 23 T cell receptor beta chains listed next were all sequenced from one sample in a study of blood T cell repertoires in COVID-19. The method was immunoSEQ multiplex PCR; TCRdb's version includes in-frame clones alone and lacks a portion of them. The table records some 300,000 clones, under 90% of them present only once. The sequenced sample was peripheral blood. The source is a woman younger than 45 with COVID-19, enrolled during active disease.

The chain couples TRBV18 to TRBJ1-5; tentatively, D is TRBD1 (5 bases). V dropped 6 bases and J dropped 2 bases, with 11 bases sitting between them. The CDR3 has 14 residues. Germline CDR1 is KGHSH and CDR2 is LQKENI. CDR3 in amino acids: CASSMGGGNQPQHF. DNA for the CDR3: TGTGCCAGCTCCATGGGAGGGGGCAATCAGCCCCAGCATTTT.

The chain employs TRBV19 and TRBJ2-5; 7 bases match TRBD1. The CDR3 is made up of 16 amino acids. CDR1 is LNHDA and CDR2 is SQIVND in the germline V gene (reference sequence). V lost 5 bases and J lost 3; bases outside the gene matches: 12. The CDR3 coding sequence is TGTGCCAGTAGTGCCCGCCGACAGGGTCTTAAAGAGACCCAGTACTTC. This gives the protein CASSARRQGLKETQYF.

The chain is built from TRBV24-1 and TRBJ1-5; unclear D gene. The CDR3 length is 13 residues. The V end was cut by 5 bases, the J end by 6 bases, with 10 bases between. Looked up from germline, CDR1 is KGHDR and CDR2 is SFDVKD. The CDR3 is CATSGHFSQPQHF. The CDR3 DNA reads as TGTGCCACCAGTGGACATTTTAGTCAGCCCCAGCATTTT.

This sequence joins TRBV5-4 and TRBJ1-2, with TRBD1 matching over 10 bases. J was trimmed by 6 bases and V by 3 bases; bases with no gene match: 8. Germline-derived CDR1 and CDR2 are SGHNT and YYREEE (reference sequence). This CDR3 comprises 15 residues. In DNA, the CDR3 is TGTGCCAGCAGCTCCCGGGACAGGGGAAACGATGGCTACACCTTC. Protein sequence: CASSSRDRGNDGYTF.

The V call is TRBV6-9, the J call TRBJ1-1; D not certain. Trimming took off 2 bases at V and 0 bases at J, with 13 bases between the two ends. The CDR3 length is 16 residues. The V gene's germline CDR1 is MNHGY and CDR2 SVAAGI. The CDR3 region is CASSYEYRGLNTEAFF. CDR3 DNA sequence: TGTGCCAGCAGTTATGAGTATCGAGGGCTGAACACTGAAGCTTTCTTT.

The chain carries TRBV6-5 and TRBJ1-2; TRBD1 matches at 10 bases. V lost 5 bases and J lost 8; bases outside the gene matches: 8. The CDR3 is 14 residues long. The V gene's germline CDR1 is MNHEY and CDR2 SVGAGI. DNA for the CDR3: TGTGCCAGCAGTCCGCGGACAGGGGGAATGGGCTACACCTTC. Translated, it gives CASSPRTGGMGYTF.

This chain joins TRBV27 and TRBJ2-5; no clear D gene. Per the germline V gene, CDR1 is MNHEY and CDR2 is SMNVEV (reference sequence). CDR3 length: 14 amino acids. V dropped 5 bases and J dropped 2 bases, with 12 bases sitting between them. In nucleotides, the CDR3 is TGTGCCAGCAGTCTCCCCCGGAGTCAAGAGACCCAGTACTTC. Its protein product is CASSLPRSQETQYF.

This chain uses TRBV7-9 with TRBJ2-7; 12 nucleotides align to TRBD2. The germline V gene encodes CDR1 SEHNR and CDR2 FQNEAQ (reference sequence). After removal of 5 bases from V and 3 bases from J, the junction contained 8 bases not matched to a gene. The CDR3 consists of 16 residues. The DNA of the CDR3 is TGTGCCAGCAGCATAAAGACTAGCGGGGGACACTACGAGCAGTACTTC. This codes for CASSIKTSGGHYEQYF.

The chain couples TRBV5-1 to TRBJ2-5; 10 positions match TRBD2. In germline, CDR1 is SGHRS, CDR2 YFSETQ. The CDR3 is 15 amino acids. Germline trimming cut 5 bases from V and 1 base from J; bases unmatched to any gene: 5. CDR3 sequence reads: CASRPSGGAQETQYF. The CDR3 region has the DNA TGCGCCAGCAGACCGAGCGGGGGGGCCCAAGAGACCCAGTACTTC. The full variable domain, completed using reference TRBV5-1 and TRBJ2-5, is KAGVTQTPRYLIKTRGQQVTLSCSPISGHRSVSWYQQTPGQGLQFLFEYFSETQRNKGNFPGRFSGRQFSNSRSEMNVSTLELGDSALYLCASRPSGGAQETQYFGPGTRLLVL.

This clone showed up just a few times. The chain links TRBV6-2 or TRBV6-3 to TRBJ1-4; TRBD1 is a possible D gene (5 bases). CDR3 length: 14 amino acids. Germline assignment: CDR1 MNHEY and CDR2 SVGEGT. The V gene lost 4 bases and the J gene lost 7 bases, with 13 bases spanning the gap. Here the CDR3 DNA reads TGTGCCAGCAGTTTGACAGTAGTCGGTGAAAAACTGTTTTTT. Amino acids: CASSLTVVGEKLFF.

The chain couples TRBV7-8 to TRBJ2-7; D perhaps matches TRBD2 (5 bases). The germline gives CDR1 SGHVS, CDR2 FQNEAQ. The CDR3 extends over 12 amino acids. The ends were cut back, 4 bases at V and 5 bases at J, with 9 bases in the middle. Written as DNA, the CDR3 is TGTGCCAGCAGCTCAGGACTTAACGAGCAGTACGTC. Its translation: CASSSGLNEQYV.

The chain is built from TRBV27 and TRBJ1-1; 8 bases are a match to TRBD1. The CDR3 loop spans 17 amino acids. Germline assignment: CDR1 MNHEY and CDR2 SMNVEV (reference sequence). V shed 3 bases, J shed 4 bases, and the junction held 13 bases outside the gene matches. The CDR3 DNA reads as TGTGCCAGCAGTTTGTTCTGGGGCAGGGGGCTAAGCACTGAAGCTTTCTTT. It codes for CASSLFWGRGLSTEAFF.

The J gene is TRBJ2-1, the V gene TRBV3-1 (or the pseudogene TRBV3-2); 9 bases map to TRBD2. In germline, CDR1 is LGHDT, CDR2 YNNKEL (reference sequence). V lost 1 base and J lost 8; bases outside the gene matches: 12. The CDR3 is 17 amino acids. CDR3 region: CASSQGIWRGGVDEQFF. The CDR3 bases are TGTGCCAGCAGCCAAGGTATATGGCGGGGGGGCGTCGATGAGCAGTTCTTC.

The chain joins TRBV18 to TRBJ2-3, with TRBD2 matching 13 bases. Germline CDR1 is KGHSH and CDR2 is LQKENI. V dropped 6 bases and J dropped 3; count of bases not matched to a gene: 12. The CDR3 sequence is 18 residues long. The CDR3 here is CASSRTSGGPTPTDTQYF. The CDR3 nucleotides are TGTGCCAGCTCTAGGACTAGCGGGGGACCTACACCGACAGATACGCAGTATTTT.

The chain combines TRBV5-5 with TRBJ1-2; no definite D call. Germline values: CDR1 SGHKS, CDR2 YYEKEE (reference sequence). This CDR3 has 15 residues. Trimming removed 4 bases from V and 2 bases from J, with 15 bases in between. In DNA, the CDR3 is TGTGCCAGCAGCCCTAGACTACTGGGGAACTATGGCTACACCTTC. As protein: CASSPRLLGNYGYTF.

V and J are TRBV7-8 and TRBJ2-7, with TRBD1 matching 10 bases. With V trimmed by 1 base and J by 3 bases, 6 bases remained unmatched. Germline V CDR1 and CDR2: SGHVS, FQNEAQ. This CDR3 contains 16 residues. The CDR3 spells CASSLVGGTGDYEQYF. CDR3 bases: TGTGCCAGCAGCTTAGTCGGTGGGACAGGGGACTACGAGCAGTACTTC.

In regard to this clone: A much larger clonotype is one base distant, so this may be a read error. The chain joins TRBV5-4 to TRBJ2-7, with TRBD2 matching over 9 bases. Germline CDR1 and CDR2: SGHNT and YYREEE (reference sequence). The V and J ends lost 4 bases and 1 base, in that order; junction bases with no gene match: 3. The CDR3 covers 14 residues. The CDR3 protein is CASSISGGSYEQYF. CDR3 nucleotide sequence: TGTGCCAGCAGCATTAGCGGGGGTTCCTACGAGCAGTACTTC.

The J gene is TRBJ1-1, the V gene TRBV29-1; TRBD1 aligns across 7 bases. V was clipped by 7 bases and J by 4 bases; unmatched bases: 9. Per germline, CDR1 SQVTM and CDR2 ANQGSEA. CDR3 length equals 13 residues. As DNA, the CDR3 is TGCAGCGGAAACAGGGGCCGAGGCACTGAAGCTTTCTTT. Translated, it gives CSGNRGRGTEAFF.

This CDR3 reads CASSLGSGKETQYF. CDR3 in DNA: TGTGCCAGCAGCTTAGGGTCAGGGAAGGAGACCCAGTACTTC. V gene TRBV7-2 combines with J gene TRBJ2-5; a weak D match, TRBD1 (5 bases). The V end lost 1 base, the J end lost 5 bases, and 11 bases lay between the germline ends. This CDR3 has 14 residues. Germline lookup yields CDR1 SGHTA and CDR2 FQGNSA.

The J gene is TRBJ2-7, the V gene TRBV7-9, with 7 bases fitting TRBD2. V was pared by 5 bases and J by 3 bases, with 4 bases of the junction left unmatched. Per the germline V gene, CDR1 is SEHNR and CDR2 is FQNEAQ (reference sequence). The CDR3 length is 13 residues. CDR3 sequence: CASSPAGNYEQYF. The CDR3 region has the DNA TGTGCCAGCAGCCCAGCGGGGAACTACGAGCAGTACTTC. The whole variable domain, remainder taken from reference TRBV7-9 and TRBJ2-7, is DTGVSQNPRHKITKRGQNVTFRCDPISEHNRLYWYRQTLGQGPEFLTYFQNEAQLEKSRLLSDRFSAERPKGSFSTLEIQRTEQGDSAMYLCASSPAGNYEQYFGPGTRLTVT.

This clone was seen a few times. The V call is TRBV6-1, the J call TRBJ1-5; 8 bases match TRBD1. Trimming took 0 bases from V and 0 from J; bases not matched to a gene: 4. CDR1 and CDR2 (germline): MNHNS, SASEGT. CDR3 length: 17 amino acids. CDR3 sequence: CASSEAAGGISNQPQHF. For the CDR3, the DNA is TGTGCCAGCAGTGAAGCGGCAGGGGGCATTAGCAATCAGCCCCAGCATTTT.

This chain uses TRBV29-1 with TRBJ1-5; 10 nucleotides agree with TRBD1. V was pared by 7 bases and J by 5 bases, with 2 bases of the junction left unmatched. The CDR3 covers 12 residues. From germline, CDR1 is SQVTM and CDR2 ANQGSEA. The CDR3 DNA follows: TGCAGCGCTGGACAGGGGGATCAGCCCCAGCATTTT. It encodes CSAGQGDQPQHF.

This clone was recorded only once. This chain uses TRBV3-1 (or the pseudogene TRBV3-2) with TRBJ1-6; D is undetermined. This CDR3 has 15 residues. The germline V gene has CDR1 LGHDT and CDR2 YNNKEL (reference sequence). The germline V and J ends were trimmed by 6 bases and 7 bases, with 16 bases remaining between them. The CDR3 protein is CASSQQPGSNSPLHF. The CDR3 nucleotides read TGTGCCAGCAGTCAACAACCGGGATCCAATTCACCCCTCCACTTT.